These 16 T cell receptor beta chains were all obtained from the same sample, sequenced in a study of T cell clonotyping in hematopoietic cell transplantation. The protocol was immunoSEQ multiplex PCR, while the TCRdb copy is restricted to in-frame clones and leaves out a portion. The table includes fewer than 20,000 clones, 86% detected once. Time point noted: recipient sample about 28 days before transplant, after cytoreduction. Sample: peripheral blood mononuclear cells, taken before stem cell transplant. These receptors all come from a man in his fifties with acute myeloid leukemia. Some clones in this sample may be carry-over from other donors' samples.

The chain uses TRBV9 and TRBJ1-5; 7 bases line up with TRBD1. This CDR3 has 13 amino acids. The germline V gene encodes CDR1 SGDLS and CDR2 YYNGEE. V lost 4 bases and J lost 9; bases outside the gene matches: 7. The CDR3 sequence is CASSRGLGGPQHF. CDR3 nucleotides: TGTGCCAGCAGCAGGGGGCTTGGGGGGCCCCAGCATTTT.

Concerning this clone itself: The same CDR3 can be traced to other DNA sequences in this sample. The rearrangement uses TRBV29-1 and TRBJ2-2, with 7 bases lining up with TRBD1. Germline V gene lookup returns CDR1 SQVTM and CDR2 ANQGSEA. The junction had 2 bases not matched to a gene; V was cut back by 3 bases and J by 4 bases. CDR3 length: 13 residues. CDR3 nucleotide sequence: TGCAGCGTTGATAGGGACAGCACCGGGGAGCTGTTTTTT. It codes for CSVDRDSTGELFF.

The chain employs TRBV4-3 and TRBJ1-4; D might be TRBD1 (5 bases). Trimming took off 3 bases at V and 2 bases at J, with 10 bases between the two ends. CDR1 is LGHNA, CDR2 YSLEER, per germline. This CDR3 region has 15 residues. CDR3 coding DNA: TGCGCCAGCAGCCAGCAGGGTGGGACTAATGAAAAACTGTTTTTT. It is translated as CASSQQGGTNEKLFF.

The V and J genes are TRBV19 and TRBJ1-1; the match to TRBD1 covers 9 bases. CDR3 length: 16 amino acids. Germline-derived CDR1 and CDR2 are LNHDA and SQIVND (reference sequence). Trimming took 6 bases from V and 10 from J; bases not matched to a gene: 18. The CDR3 region has the DNA TGTGCCAGTAGGCCGCCGGGACAGGGATCTTTAATTGCAGCTTTCTTT. Protein product: CASRPPGQGSLIAAFF.

The V and J genes are TRBV2 and TRBJ2-7; 8 bases fit TRBD1. The V segment lost 3 bases and the J segment 5 bases; nucleotides outside the gene matches: 6. Germline values: CDR1 SNHLY, CDR2 FYNNEI. This CDR3 is 14 amino acids long. CDR3 bases: TGTGCCAGCAGTGAGGCAGGGGGCGAAGACGAGCAGTACTTC. Translated: CASSEAGGEDEQYF.

The CDR3 here is CASSDREGFYEQYF. The CDR3 DNA is TGTGCCAGCAGTGATCGGGAGGGTTTCTACGAGCAGTACTTC. The V and J genes are TRBV6-4 and TRBJ2-7, with 8 bases identical to TRBD2. Germline loops: CDR1 MRHNA, CDR2 SNTAGT. The CDR3 runs 14 residues. V lost 3 bases and J lost 3; bases outside the gene matches: 4.

As to this clone: Germline is not matched at one junction end, which may reflect a read error. This chain uses TRBV15 with TRBJ2-4; D perhaps matches TRBD2 (6 bases). CDR1 is LNHNV, CDR2 YYDKDF, per germline (reference sequence). This CDR3 comprises 18 residues. The CDR3 coding sequence is TGTGCCACCAGCAGAGATCTGTTGGGAACACTAGCCAGAAACATTCAGTACTTC. Translating gives CATSRDLLGTLARNIQYF.

There are a few counts of this clone. The genes are TRBV5-4 and TRBJ2-7; 8 bases agree with TRBD1. The CDR3 has 15 amino acids. With 2 bases clipped from V and 1 base from J, the junction kept 5 bases outside the gene matches. The germline gives CDR1 SGHNT, CDR2 YYREEE (reference sequence). In DNA, the CDR3 is TGTGCCAGCAGCTTCAGACAGGGGCCTTCCTACGAGCAGTACTTC. As protein: CASSFRQGPSYEQYF.

This rearrangement joins TRBV4-1 to TRBJ2-7, with TRBD1 matching over 8 bases. Germline loops: CDR1 MGHRA, CDR2 YSYEKL. The CDR3 runs 17 residues. Germline trimming cut 0 bases from V and 0 bases from J; bases unmatched to any gene: 7. CDR3 protein: CASSQDWGQDYSYEQYF. The CDR3 region has the DNA TGCGCCAGCAGCCAAGATTGGGGACAGGACTACTCCTACGAGCAGTACTTC.

The chain is built from TRBV4-1 and TRBJ2-4; 8 bases agree with TRBD2. J lost 2 bases, V lost 1 base, and 10 bases had no gene match. From germline, CDR1 is MGHRA and CDR2 YSYEKL. The CDR3 runs 18 residues. In nucleotides, the CDR3 is TGCGCCAGCAGCCAAGGAATGGCGGGGGGCGTAACCAAAAACATTCAGTACTTC. Translated: CASSQGMAGGVTKNIQYF.

The rearrangement joins TRBV28 to TRBJ1-2, with D possibly being TRBD1 (6 bases). Germline V gives CDR1 MDHEN, CDR2 SYDVKM. Deletions cut 6 bases from V and 5 bases from J, with 19 bases between. CDR3 size: 15 residues. The CDR3 sequence: CASRPSQGLKYGYTF. In DNA form, the CDR3 reads TGTGCCAGCAGGCCCTCACAGGGACTCAAGTATGGCTACACCTTC.

The V gene is TRBV9, the J gene TRBJ2-1, with D perhaps TRBD1 (6 bases). The CDR3 sequence is 15 residues long. Germline CDR1 and CDR2: SGDLS and YYNGEE. The V gene lost 0 bases and the J gene lost 3 bases, with 10 bases spanning the gap. CDR3: CASSVGGRNYNEQFF. The CDR3 DNA reads TGTGCCAGCAGCGTAGGGGGGCGGAACTACAATGAGCAGTTCTTC.

CDR3 protein: CASSLTGSGNTIYF. Written as DNA, the CDR3 is TGTGCCAGCAGTCTGACAGGGTCTGGAAACACCATATATTTT. The V and J genes are TRBV6-6 and TRBJ1-3; TRBD1 aligns across 7 bases. Unmatched junction bases numbered 2, after V lost 5 bases and J lost 1 base. Germline CDR1 MNHNY, CDR2 SVGAGI (reference sequence). CDR3 length equals 14 residues.

The chain joins TRBV6-5 to TRBJ1-2; possible D gene TRBD1, 5 bases. The CDR3 has 13 residues. Trimming removed 2 bases at V and 8 bases at J, with 12 bases between. The germline gives CDR1 MNHEY, CDR2 SVGAGI. Here the CDR3 DNA reads TGTGCCAGCAGTTACAGGGCAGGGAGCGGCTACACCTTC. Translation: CASSYRAGSGYTF.

The chain combines TRBV19 with TRBJ1-1, with a tentative D call TRBD1 (5 bases). CDR1 is LNHDA, CDR2 SQIVND, per germline (reference sequence). V lost 7 bases and J lost 1, with 10 bases in between. The CDR3 is 13 amino acids. The CDR3, as DNA: TGTGCCAGTACCGAGGGGCAGAACACTGAAGCTTTCTTT. Protein sequence: CASTEGQNTEAFF.

The chain joins TRBV5-1 to TRBJ2-7, with D hard to call. Deletions cut 0 bases from V and 0 bases from J, with 7 bases between. The germline V gene encodes CDR1 SGHRS and CDR2 YFSETQ. This CDR3 is built from 14 residues. The CDR3 reads CASSLAGNSYEQYF. CDR3 DNA: TGCGCCAGCAGCTTGGCCGGAAACTCCTACGAGCAGTACTTC.